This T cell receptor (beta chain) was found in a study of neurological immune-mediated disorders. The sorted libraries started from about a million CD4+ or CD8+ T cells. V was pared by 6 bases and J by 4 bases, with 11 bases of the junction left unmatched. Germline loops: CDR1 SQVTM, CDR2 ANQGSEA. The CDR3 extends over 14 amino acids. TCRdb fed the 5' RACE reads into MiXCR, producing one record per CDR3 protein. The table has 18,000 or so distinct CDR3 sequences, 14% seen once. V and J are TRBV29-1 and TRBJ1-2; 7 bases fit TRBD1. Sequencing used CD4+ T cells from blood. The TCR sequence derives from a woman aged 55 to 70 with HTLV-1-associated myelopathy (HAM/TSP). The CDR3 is CSVSTGDGSYGYTF. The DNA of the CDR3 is TGCAGCGTATCTACAGGGGACGGTAGCTATGGCTACACCTTC. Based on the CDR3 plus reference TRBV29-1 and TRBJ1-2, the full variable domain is SAVISQKPSRDICQRGTSLTIQCQVDSQVTMMFWYRQQPGQSLTLIATANQGSEATYESGFVIDKFPISRPNLTFSTLTVSNMSPEDSSIYLCSVSTGDGSYGYTFGSGTRLTVV.